This T cell receptor beta chain was recorded in a study of T cell responses to AZD1222 COVID-19 vaccine. Study-level findings and limits: Reportedly, nearly half the spike-specific TCRs target unmutated variant regions. Just a handful of AZD1222 recipients tested seropositive at baseline.

V was cut by 7 bases and J by 4 bases, with 15 bases left in between. The CDR3 is 14 residues long. Germline CDR1 and CDR2: MNHEY and SVGAGI. Using immunoSEQ multiplex PCR, the repertoire was profiled, and TCRdb retains in-frame clones only, with some absent. The sample lists fewer than 130,000 clones; about 87% were seen once. To note about this clone: The antigen is undetermined.

The rearrangement links TRBV6-5 to TRBJ2-3, with D possibly being TRBD1 or TRBD2 (5 bases each). The sample consisted of peripheral blood, taken on day 0 of AZD1222 vaccination. The source of this sequence is an adult in good health. The CDR3 coding sequence is TGTGCCAGCATCTCTGGGGGATACGCAGATACGCAGTATTTT. As protein: CASISGGYADTQYF.